This entry lists 9 T cell receptor beta chains sequenced from one sample in a study of blood T cell repertoires in COVID-19. TCRdb keeps only in-frame clones here, not all; method: immunoSEQ multiplex PCR. Counted here are under 300,000 clones, less than 90% occurring once; the ten biggest clones make up 6.2%. The specimen was peripheral blood. All receptors derive from a man in his 60s with acute or convalescent COVID-19.

The chain carries TRBV30 and TRBJ2-7; 9 nucleotides agree with TRBD2. The CDR3 covers 13 residues. The V and J ends lost 5 bases and 5 bases, in that order; junction bases with no gene match: 7. Germline V gene data show CDR1 as GTSNPN and CDR2 as SVGIG (reference sequence). CDR3 residues: CAWSTSGFHEQYF. The DNA for the CDR3 is TGTGCCTGGTCGACTAGCGGCTTCCACGAGCAGTACTTC.

Here the CDR3 DNA reads TGTGCCAGCTCACGGAGGCTGAACACTGAAGCTTTCTTT. This gives the protein CASSRRLNTEAFF. The chain has TRBV18 and TRBJ1-1, with unresolved D. With 4 bases removed from V and 0 bases from J, the gap between germline ends came to 6 bases. This CDR3 contains 13 residues. Germline values: CDR1 KGHSH, CDR2 LQKENI.

The CDR3 loop is CASSYGQMNTGELFF. In DNA, the CDR3 is TGTGCCAGCTCGTACGGACAGATGAACACCGGGGAGCTGTTTTTT. The chain carries TRBV18 and TRBJ2-2; perhaps TRBD1 as D (6 bases). Germline CDR1 is KGHSH and CDR2 is LQKENI. This CDR3 has 15 residues. V was cut by 6 bases and J by 1 base, with 12 bases left in between.

This chain connects TRBV7-6 to TRBJ2-3, with D perhaps TRBD2 (6 bases). In germline, CDR1 is SGHVS, CDR2 FNYEAQ. V lost 5 bases and J 6 bases, leaving 12 bases between the germline ends. This CDR3 spans 13 amino acids. In DNA, the CDR3 is TGTGCCAGCAGCCTTAGTGCGGGGGATACGCAGTATTTT. Protein sequence: CASSLSAGDTQYF.

The genes are TRBV11-3 and TRBJ2-3; D gene uncertain. Trimming pared 0 bases from V and 0 bases from J, leaving 7 bases between. This CDR3 has 15 residues. CDR1 and CDR2 (germline): SGHNT, YENEEA. The CDR3, as DNA: TGTGCCAGCAGCTTAGAAGGCGGTAGCACAGATACGCAGTATTTT. Its protein product is CASSLEGGSTDTQYF.

This clone has just a few counts. This chain uses TRBV18 with TRBJ2-7; TRBD1 agrees at 7 bases. CDR1 is KGHSH and CDR2 is LQKENI in the germline V gene. This CDR3 contains 15 residues. V lost 0 bases to trimming and J lost 0 bases; unmatched junction nucleotides: 2. The DNA for the CDR3 is TGTGCCAGCTCACCACCCCGGACAGGCTCCTACGAGCAGTACTTC. Translation: CASSPPRTGSYEQYF.

This rearrangement joins TRBV5-1 to TRBJ2-7; 7 bases match TRBD1. The CDR3 consists of 13 residues. Germline V gene sequence: CDR1 SGHRS, CDR2 YFSETQ. V trimming: 4 bases; J trimming: 6 bases; junction bases outside the gene matches: 7. The CDR3 DNA reads TGCGCCAGCAGCGGGGAGACAGGGTCCGAGCAGTACTTC. It encodes CASSGETGSEQYF.

The chain recombines TRBV2 with TRBJ2-5; D gene unclear. With 2 bases removed from V and 4 bases from J, the gap between germline ends came to 2 bases. In germline, CDR1 is SNHLY, CDR2 FYNNEI. The CDR3 is 11 residues long. The DNA for the CDR3 is TGTGCCAGCAGTGAACGAGAGACCCAGTACTTC. This translates into CASSERETQYF.

The chain has TRBV6-5 and TRBJ2-1, with TRBD2 matching 7 bases. The ends lost 8 bases at V and 1 base at J; junction bases unmatched: 5. CDR1 and CDR2 (germline): MNHEY, SVGAGI. CDR3 length: 14 residues. CDR3 DNA sequence: TGTGCCAGCGAGGAGCGGGGATCCTACAATGAGCAGTTCTTC. This codes for CASEERGSYNEQFF.